This T cell receptor (beta chain) was sequenced in a study of T cells in Graves' hyperthyroidism and ophthalmopathy. Patients were excluded because of uncontrolled infection, other autoimmune disease, pregnancy or lactation. Together with thyroid ultrasound, orbital computed tomography, serum thyroxine and TRAb, clinical symptoms were used for diagnoses. Researchers amplified the TCR beta CDR3 regions from RNA transcripts. An initial round of RT-PCR targeting the TCR CDR3 relied on the HTBI primer set. Using its own MiXCR run on the multiplex PCR reads, TCRdb lists one record per CDR3 protein. Of hundreds of thousands of distinct CDR3 sequences in the sample, approximately 18% were seen once. J gave up 5 bases and V 4 bases, and 14 bases lay outside the gene matches. The germline gives CDR1 MNHEY, CDR2 SVGAGI. CDR3 length: 17 residues.

This sequence joins TRBV6-5 and TRBJ2-5; 9 bases agree with TRBD2. The clonotype comes from a man aged 50 to 60 with Graves' ophthalmopathy. The sample was blood. The CDR3 here is CASSSLAGGPGSETQYF. CDR3 bases: TGTGCCAGCAGTTCCCTGGCGGGAGGGCCAGGATCGGAGACCCAGTACTTC.